These 6 T cell receptor beta chains were sequenced from one sample in a study of blood T cell repertoires in COVID-19. Profiling relied on immunoSEQ multiplex PCR, and the TCRdb table lists in-frame clones only, not all of them. The sample has approximately 53,000 clones, approximately 80% seen once. The specimen sequenced was peripheral blood. These receptor sequences come from a woman older than 75 with COVID-19, enrolled during active disease.

V is TRBV29-1 and J is TRBJ1-3; D perhaps matches TRBD1 (6 bases). The CDR3 contains 14 residues. Between the trimmed V and J ends, which lost 4 bases and 0 bases, there was a span of 10 bases. In germline, CDR1 is SQVTM, CDR2 ANQGSEA. CDR3 region: CSVGGQTSGNTIYF. The CDR3 bases are TGCAGCGTTGGGGGACAAACCTCTGGAAACACCATATATTTT.

The DNA of the CDR3 is TGTGCCAGCCATGAGGGGGCCCACGGGGAGCTGTTTTTT. The encoded protein is CASHEGAHGELFF. V and J are TRBV28 and TRBJ2-2; 7 nucleotides line up with TRBD1. In germline, CDR1 is MDHEN, CDR2 SYDVKM. The CDR3 sequence is 13 residues long. V shed 8 bases and J 7 bases; nucleotides not matched to a gene: 7.

This sequence joins TRBV12-5 and TRBJ2-7; TRBD2 matches 12 bases. The CDR3 is 15 amino acids. The germline CDR1 and CDR2 sequences are LGHNT and FRNRAP. With V trimmed by 7 bases and J by 5 bases, 9 bases remained unmatched. The CDR3 loop reads CASAPRLAGVHEQYF. The CDR3 DNA reads as TGTGCTAGTGCTCCCCGACTAGCGGGAGTTCACGAGCAGTACTTC.

This clone is a singleton in its sample. J is TRBJ1-6 and V is TRBV3-1 (or the pseudogene TRBV3-2), with D uncertain. The V end was cut by 3 bases, the J end by 0 bases, with 9 bases between. Germline assignment: CDR1 LGHDT and CDR2 YNNKEL (reference sequence). CDR3 length: 16 amino acids. The DNA for the CDR3 is TGTGCCAGCAGCCAGGAGGGAAGCTCCTATAATTCACCCCTCCACTTT. Residues: CASSQEGSSYNSPLHF.

This sequence joins TRBV7-2 and TRBJ2-1; the D is unclear. Germline CDR1 and CDR2: SGHTA and FQGNSA. The V end was cut by 1 base, the J end by 6 bases, with 16 bases between. The CDR3 has 16 amino acids. The CDR3 sequence is CASSLVPAKQANEQFF. Written as DNA, the CDR3 is TGTGCCAGCAGCTTAGTTCCAGCGAAACAAGCCAATGAGCAGTTCTTC.

CDR3 in DNA: TGTGCCAGCAGCTTTAGACAGCCCGGCGCCTATAATTCACCCCTCCACTTT. Its protein is CASSFRQPGAYNSPLHF. The genes are TRBV7-8 and TRBJ1-6, with D tentatively TRBD1 (5 bases). V dropped 3 bases and J dropped 2 bases, with 14 bases sitting between them. This CDR3 is built from 17 residues. Germline V gene data show CDR1 as SGHVS and CDR2 as FQNEAQ.